One sample yielded the 22 T cell receptor beta chains listed below, sequenced in a study of T cell responses to AZD1222 COVID-19 vaccine. The assay was immunoSEQ multiplex PCR, and TCRdb's table has in-frame clones only and misses some. The data show more than 75,000 clones, roughly four fifths seen once. The sample here was peripheral blood, taken 28 days after the second AZD1222 dose. These receptors originate from an adult who received the AZD1222 COVID-19 vaccine.

The V gene is TRBV18, the J gene TRBJ1-3; D might be TRBD1 (6 bases). Germline V gene lookup returns CDR1 KGHSH and CDR2 LQKENI. The CDR3 has 15 residues. With 3 bases removed from V and 0 bases from J, the gap between germline ends came to 9 bases. The CDR3 here is CASSPDRTSGNTIYF. The CDR3 nucleotides are TGTGCCAGCTCACCCGACAGGACCTCTGGAAACACCATATATTTT.

This clone has only one observation. This chain joins TRBV3-1 (or the pseudogene TRBV3-2) and TRBJ2-1; 10 bases line up with TRBD1. The V segment lost 1 base and the J segment 7 bases; nucleotides outside the gene matches: 1. Germline V gene sequence: CDR1 LGHDT, CDR2 YNNKEL (reference sequence). The CDR3 loop spans 14 amino acids. CDR3 sequence: CASSQGDRGNEQFF. CDR3 nucleotide sequence: TGTGCCAGCAGCCAAGGGGACAGGGGAAATGAGCAGTTCTTC.

This clone counts as medium-sized. This chain joins TRBV27 and TRBJ2-7; D is perhaps TRBD1 (5 bases). Germline CDR1 and CDR2: MNHEY and SMNVEV (reference sequence). V lost 6 bases and J lost 1, with 16 bases in between. This CDR3 has 15 amino acids. CDR3 nucleotides: TGTGCCAGCAGCCATCAGGGCCAGGGATCCTACGAGCAGTACTTC. Translated, it gives CASSHQGQGSYEQYF.

This rearrangement joins TRBV28 to TRBJ1-6, with D possibly being TRBD1 (6 bases). CDR3 size: 19 residues. Germline V gene sequence: CDR1 MDHEN, CDR2 SYDVKM. The ends were cut back, 7 bases at V and 0 bases at J, with 22 bases in the middle. The CDR3 DNA follows: TGTGCCAGCATTCCCCACTTGGGGGGGGCTGGCTCCTATAATTCACCCCTCCACTTT. Its protein is CASIPHLGGAGSYNSPLHF.

This clone was picked up one time. The chain combines TRBV19 with TRBJ1-5; 9 bases agree with TRBD1. CDR1 is LNHDA, CDR2 SQIVND, per germline (reference sequence). V was pared by 3 bases and J by 3 bases, with 3 bases of the junction left unmatched. CDR3 length: 15 residues. The CDR3 is CASSISQGANQPQHF. CDR3 sequence (DNA): TGTGCCAGTAGTATTTCACAGGGGGCCAATCAGCCCCAGCATTTT.

This sequence joins TRBV27 and TRBJ2-7; TRBD2 aligns across 11 bases. Per germline, CDR1 MNHEY and CDR2 SMNVEV (reference sequence). This CDR3 contains 17 residues. With 5 bases clipped from V and 6 bases from J, the junction kept 15 bases outside the gene matches. The CDR3 DNA is TGTGCCAGCAGTCCTACTAGCGGGAGAATTGTCTTACCCGAGCAGTACTTC. Residues: CASSPTSGRIVLPEQYF.

The J gene is TRBJ1-6, the V gene TRBV9, with 11 bases matching TRBD1. The CDR3 is 18 residues long. In germline, CDR1 is SGDLS, CDR2 YYNGEE. V was clipped by 4 bases and J by 7 bases; unmatched bases: 13. Written as DNA, the CDR3 is TGTGCCAGCAGCCCCCTCGCGGGGGGGACAGGGGGAAATTCACCCCTCCACTTT. This codes for CASSPLAGGTGGNSPLHF.

This clone came up once. This rearrangement joins TRBV5-1 to TRBJ2-5; 7 bases map to TRBD1. From germline, CDR1 is SGHRS and CDR2 YFSETQ. The CDR3 has 14 amino acids. Trimming cost V 1 base and J 5 bases; bases outside gene matches: 5. The CDR3, as DNA: TGCGCCAGCAGCTTGCAACAGGGGCTTGAGACCCAGTACTTC. Its protein product is CASSLQQGLETQYF.

This clone came up a few times. The rearrangement joins TRBV21-1 to TRBJ2-7; TRBD2 is the table's D call and was not checked against the DNA. TRBV21-1 is tagged as a pseudogene. This CDR3 contains 16 residues. In nucleotides, the CDR3 is TGTGCCAGCAGCAAATGGGAGCGGGACGTCTCCTACGAGCAGTACTTC. Encoded protein: CASSKWERDVSYEQYF.

This sequence joins TRBV9 and TRBJ2-4, with D perhaps matching TRBD2 (5 bases). CDR1 is SGDLS and CDR2 is YYNGEE in the germline V gene. V was cut by 0 bases and J by 7 bases, with 14 bases left in between. CDR3 length equals 15 residues. The CDR3 protein is CASSVGELVGNIQYF. The CDR3 DNA reads as TGTGCCAGCAGCGTAGGGGAACTAGTTGGGAACATTCAGTACTTC.

The V call is TRBV4-2, the J call TRBJ1-1, with D maybe TRBD1 (6 bases). The CDR3 length is 16 residues. Germline CDR1 reads LGHNA; CDR2 reads YNFKEQ. Trimming took off 1 base at V and 4 bases at J, with 16 bases between the two ends. CDR3 protein: CASSQVLGGRGTEAFF. The CDR3 DNA reads TGTGCCAGCAGCCAAGTATTAGGTGGCAGGGGCACTGAAGCTTTCTTT.

The chain's CDR3 is CASSRSGTGPQPQHF. CDR3 DNA: TGTGCCAGCAGCCGTTCCGGGACAGGGCCTCAGCCCCAGCATTTT. The gene calls are TRBV6-5 and TRBJ1-5, with 9 bases that match TRBD1. Losses at the gene ends were 6 bases for V and 6 bases for J; bases not matched to a gene: 9. CDR3 length equals 15 residues. Germline loops: CDR1 MNHEY, CDR2 SVGAGI.

This clone was counted between two and nine times. Written as DNA, the CDR3 is TGTGCCAGCAGCTCCGCCCCCACTGAAGCTTTCTTT. Translated: CASSSAPTEAFF. The V and J genes are TRBV7-2 and TRBJ1-1, with D hard to call. This CDR3 is built from 12 residues. The germline V and J ends were trimmed by 4 bases and 4 bases, with 7 bases remaining between them. CDR1 is SGHTA, CDR2 FQGNSA, per germline.

The chain employs TRBV9 and TRBJ1-5, with D unresolved. Germline CDR1 SGDLS, CDR2 YYNGEE. The V end lost 3 bases, the J end lost 0 bases, and 10 bases lay between the germline ends. The CDR3 loop spans 15 amino acids. Written as DNA, the CDR3 is TGTGCCAGCAGCGCCCGTCAAGATAGCAATCAGCCCCAGCATTTT. It encodes CASSARQDSNQPQHF.

The J gene is TRBJ1-1, the V gene TRBV6-5, with TRBD1 matching 9 bases. This CDR3 is 14 amino acids long. CDR1 MNHEY and CDR2 SVGAGI come from the germline V gene. With 7 bases clipped from V and 5 bases from J, the junction kept 8 bases outside the gene matches. DNA for the CDR3: TGTGCCAGCACTCAAACAGGGGGCCAGACTGAAGCTTTCTTT. Translation: CASTQTGGQTEAFF.

The rearrangement joins TRBV6-1 to TRBJ1-4, with TRBD1 matching 8 bases. V was clipped by 3 bases and J by 6 bases; unmatched bases: 6. The length of the CDR3 is 15 residues. Germline CDR1 is MNHNS and CDR2 is SASEGT. CDR3 residues: CASSEPRGLDEKLFF. In DNA, the CDR3 is TGTGCCAGCAGTGAGCCCAGGGGGCTCGATGAAAAACTGTTTTTT.

The V call is TRBV30, the J call TRBJ1-4; D is perhaps TRBD1 (6 bases). Germline lookup yields CDR1 GTSNPN and CDR2 SVGIG (reference sequence). The CDR3 contains 14 residues. The CDR3 nucleotides read TGTGGCATGGTACCGCAGGGGTCGTCTGAAAAACTGTTTTTT. The encoded protein is CGMVPQGSSEKLFF.

J is TRBJ2-3 and V is TRBV9, with D hard to call. The V gene's germline CDR1 is SGDLS and CDR2 YYNGEE. The CDR3 length is 15 residues. V was pared by 0 bases and J by 2 bases, with 10 bases between. CDR3 nucleotides: TGTGCCAGCAGCGTAGTGGTGGGAAACACAGATACGCAGTATTTT. Translating gives CASSVVVGNTDTQYF. The complete variable domain, with remaining parts taken from reference TRBV9 and TRBJ2-3, reads DSGVTQTPKHLITATGQRVTLRCSPRSGDLSVYWYQQSLDQGLQFLIQYYNGEERAKGNILERFSAQQFPDLHSELNLSSLELGDSALYFCASSVVVGNTDTQYFGPGTRLTVL.

Written as DNA, the CDR3 is TGCGCCAGCAGCTTGCTGGGCCCTTGGAGAGCTTTCTTT. Encoded protein: CASSLLGPWRAFF. The chain carries TRBV5-1 and TRBJ1-1, with no clear D. This CDR3 region has 13 residues. Germline V lookup: CDR1 SGHRS, CDR2 YFSETQ. V gave up 1 base and J gave up 10 bases, with 14 bases separating them.

In DNA form, the CDR3 reads TGTGCCAGCAGCTCAAGGGCCAGTATTGGTGAAAAACTGTTTTTT. It encodes CASSSRASIGEKLFF. J is TRBJ1-4 and V is TRBV7-2; D gene ambiguous. Germline-derived CDR1 and CDR2 are SGHTA and FQGNSA. Trimming shortened V by 4 bases and J by 7 bases, and 16 bases separated the two germline ends. This CDR3 has 15 amino acids.

The chain combines TRBV30 with TRBJ2-1; 14 bases are shared with TRBD2. In germline, CDR1 is GTSNPN, CDR2 SVGIG (reference sequence). The CDR3 contains 16 residues. The V gene end was trimmed by 3 bases and the J gene end by 8 bases; junction bases not matched to a gene: 9. The CDR3 DNA reads TGTGCCTGGAGAGCCCGACTAGCGGGAGGGAGGGATGAGCAGTTCTTC. This translates into CAWRARLAGGRDEQFF.

The V call is TRBV19, the J call TRBJ1-5; possibly TRBD1 for D (5 bases). Per the germline V gene, CDR1 is LNHDA and CDR2 is SQIVND (reference sequence). The germline V and J ends were trimmed by 6 bases and 6 bases, with 18 bases remaining between them. The CDR3 is made up of 15 amino acids. In nucleotides, the CDR3 is TGTGCCAGTAGAGAAGCAGGGTATCTTTTTCAGCCCCAGCATTTT. Its translation is CASREAGYLFQPQHF. The variable domain in full, with the rest retrieved from reference TRBV19 and TRBJ1-5, is DGGITQSPKYLFRKEGQNVTLSCEQNLNHDAMYWYRQDPGQGLRLIYYSQIVNDFQKGDIAEGYSVSREKKESFPLTVTSAQKNPTAFYLCASREAGYLFQPQHFGDGTRLSIL.